A selection of T cell receptor beta chains follows, all from one sample in a study of cytomegalovirus exposure and HLA in healthy donors. TCRdb's copy holds only in-frame clones and misses some; the assay was immunoSEQ multiplex PCR. The sample includes some 170,000 clones, 95% to 97% of them seen just once. The sequenced material came from PBMCs. All receptors derive from a young woman in good health and CMV-seronegative. CDR3s include the opening cysteine and the closing phenylalanine or tryptophan. D genes are given only for firm matches. The listing skips clone size in some rows; elsewhere it reads once, few, many or a size class.

clone size: NA; D gene: NA; J gene: TRBJ2-7; V gene: TRBV7-8; CDR3 DNA: TGTGCCAGCAGCCCTCGGGGAGCGAGTGAGGAGCAGTACTTC; CDR3 protein: CASSPRGASEEQYF
clone size: NA; D gene: NA; J gene: TRBJ2-5; V gene: TRBV5-4; CDR3 DNA: TGTGCCAGCAGCTTGGTGGCCCAAGAGACCCAGTACTTC; CDR3 protein: CASSLVAQETQYF
clone size: once; D gene: TRBD1; J gene: TRBJ2-4; V gene: TRBV29-1; CDR3 DNA: TGCAGCGTTGTAGGGACAGTCAAAAACATTCAGTACTTC; CDR3 protein: CSVVGTVKNIQYF
clone size: NA; D gene: NA; J gene: TRBJ1-1; V gene: TRBV29-1; CDR3 DNA: TGCAGCCACGGAGGGGCTACGATGAACACTGAAGCTTTCTTT; CDR3 protein: CSHGGATMNTEAFF
clone size: NA; D gene: NA; J gene: TRBJ1-3; V gene: TRBV4-2; CDR3 DNA: TGTGCCAGCAGCCAGAGCCTAACAGGGTATAGAAACACCATATATTTT; CDR3 protein: CASSQSLTGYRNTIYF
clone size: NA; D gene: NA; J gene: TRBJ2-7; V gene: TRBV18; CDR3 DNA: TGTGCCAGCTCACCGCGCCAGGATACCTACGAGCAGTACTTC; CDR3 protein: CASSPRQDTYEQYF
clone size: NA; D gene: NA; J gene: TRBJ1-1; V gene: TRBV6-5; CDR3 DNA: TGTGCCAGCAGCCCAGAGGGAGGAAGTGAAGCTTTCTTT; CDR3 protein: CASSPEGGSEAFF
clone size: NA; D gene: NA; J gene: TRBJ1-6; V gene: TRBV30; CDR3 DNA: TGTGCCTGGAGTCTGGGACATTGGGCTTCACCCCTCCACTTT; CDR3 protein: CAWSLGHWASPLHF
clone size: NA; D gene: NA; J gene: TRBJ2-7; V gene: TRBV29-1; CDR3 DNA: TGCAGCGTTGGGAATCACGGGGGCTCCTACGAGCAGTACTTC; CDR3 protein: CSVGNHGGSYEQYF
clone size: few; D gene: NA; J gene: TRBJ2-2; V gene: TRBV5-5; CDR3 DNA: TGTGCCAGCAGCTTGTTAGTTTCCGGGGAGCTGTTTTTT; CDR3 protein: CASSLLVSGELFF
clone size: NA; D gene: TRBD1; J gene: TRBJ1-2; V gene: TRBV11-2; CDR3 DNA: TGTGCCAGCAAACAAGGGACAGGTTGGGACTATGGCTACACCTTC; CDR3 protein: CASKQGTGWDYGYTF
clone size: NA; D gene: NA; J gene: TRBJ1-1; V gene: TRBV23-1; CDR3 DNA: TGCGCCAGCAGTCACAAAGCAGGGACACAGGACGACAACACTGAAGCTTTCTTT; CDR3 protein: CASSHKAGTQDDNTEAFF
clone size: NA; D gene: NA; J gene: TRBJ1-5; V gene: TRBV6-6; CDR3 DNA: TGTGCCAGCAGCGGACAGATTAATCAGCCCCAGCATTTT; CDR3 protein: CASSGQINQPQHF
clone size: NA; D gene: TRBD1; J gene: TRBJ1-2; V gene: TRBV9; CDR3 DNA: TGTGCCAGCAGCGTATCCCGCAGGGGGTACTCTGGCTACACCTTC; CDR3 protein: CASSVSRRGYSGYTF
clone size: NA; D gene: NA; J gene: TRBJ2-1; V gene: TRBV19; CDR3 DNA: TGTGCCAGTAGTATAGCCGGGGACAATGAGCAGTTCTTC; CDR3 protein: CASSIAGDNEQFF
clone size: NA; D gene: TRBD2; J gene: TRBJ2-1; V gene: TRBV7-7; CDR3 DNA: TGTGCTAGCAGCCCCCTGACTAGCGGGCCCTACAATGAGCAGTTCTTC; CDR3 protein: CASSPLTSGPYNEQFF
clone size: NA; D gene: TRBD2; J gene: TRBJ2-7; V gene: TRBV19; CDR3 DNA: TGTGCCAGTAGTACCTTAGCGGGGCCCTACGAGCAGTACTTC; CDR3 protein: CASSTLAGPYEQYF
clone size: NA; D gene: TRBD2; J gene: TRBJ2-1; V gene: TRBV7-2; CDR3 DNA: TGTGCCAGCAGCCGCGATAGCGGGGGGGCCATGAATGAGCAGTTCTTC; CDR3 protein: CASSRDSGGAMNEQFF
clone size: NA; D gene: TRBD1; J gene: TRBJ1-6; V gene: TRBV19; CDR3 DNA: TGTGCCAGTAGTAAAAGGGGACAGAGCTTCGGTTCACCCCTCCACTTT; CDR3 protein: CASSKRGQSFGSPLHF
clone size: NA; D gene: NA; J gene: TRBJ2-3; V gene: TRBV7-2; CDR3 DNA: TGTGCCAGCCGGGAACGGGGCGGGGGCCCGATCCCAGATACGCAGTATTTT; CDR3 protein: CASRERGGGPIPDTQYF
clone size: once; D gene: NA; J gene: TRBJ1-6; V gene: TRBV7-9; CDR3 DNA: TGTGCCAGCAGCTTACAGGGGATGGGGAATTCACCCCTCCACTTT; CDR3 protein: CASSLQGMGNSPLHF
clone size: once; D gene: TRBD2; J gene: TRBJ2-5; V gene: TRBV7-2; CDR3 DNA: TGTGCCAGCAGCTTAAAGCGGGGGGAGTGGACCCAGTACTTC; CDR3 protein: CASSLKRGEWTQYF
clone size: once; D gene: TRBD2; J gene: TRBJ2-1; V gene: TRBV7-2; CDR3 DNA: TGTGCCAGCAGCCGGACTAGCGGGGGGCACAATGAGCAGTTCTTC; CDR3 protein: CASSRTSGGHNEQFF
clone size: NA; D gene: TRBD1; J gene: TRBJ2-5; V gene: TRBV2; CDR3 DNA: TGTGCCAGCAGTGTAACGGGACAGGGGCGCCAAGAGACCCAGTACTTC; CDR3 protein: CASSVTGQGRQETQYF
clone size: NA; D gene: TRBD1; J gene: TRBJ2-3; V gene: TRBV5-5; CDR3 DNA: TGTGCCAGCAGCCGGGACAGGGCTTACACAGATACGCAGTATTTT; CDR3 protein: CASSRDRAYTDTQYF
clone size: once; D gene: NA; J gene: TRBJ1-2; V gene: TRBV4-1; CDR3 DNA: TGCGCCAGCAGCCACCGCGGGGAACAGAACCCCTATGGCTACACCTTC; CDR3 protein: CASSHRGEQNPYGYTF
clone size: NA; D gene: NA; J gene: TRBJ1-3; V gene: TRBV6-5; CDR3 DNA: TGTGCCAGCAGTTACTCCCAGGCCAACTCTGGAAACACCATATATTTT; CDR3 protein: CASSYSQANSGNTIYF
clone size: NA; D gene: NA; J gene: TRBJ2-2; V gene: TRBV7-6; CDR3 DNA: TGTGCCAGCAGCCCTTATGGGCCGCCGAACACCGGGGAGCTGTTTTTT; CDR3 protein: CASSPYGPPNTGELFF
clone size: NA; D gene: NA; J gene: TRBJ1-6; V gene: TRBV7-6; CDR3 DNA: TGTGCCAGCAGCCCGGAGATTGGGAATTCACCCCTCCACTTT; CDR3 protein: CASSPEIGNSPLHF
clone size: NA; D gene: TRBD2; J gene: TRBJ2-7; V gene: TRBV6-4; CDR3 DNA: TGTGCCAGCAGTGACCTGCGGGGGTCCTACGAGCAGTACTTC; CDR3 protein: CASSDLRGSYEQYF
clone size: NA; D gene: NA; J gene: TRBJ2-2; V gene: TRBV6-6; CDR3 DNA: TGTGCCAGCAGTCCCGACAGGAAAGAGACCGGGGAGCTGTTTTTT; CDR3 protein: CASSPDRKETGELFF
clone size: NA; D gene: TRBD1; J gene: TRBJ2-7; V gene: TRBV11-2; CDR3 DNA: TGTGCCAGCAGCTTAGAATACAGGGGGACGATTTACGAGCAGTACTTC; CDR3 protein: CASSLEYRGTIYEQYF
clone size: NA; D gene: TRBD2; J gene: TRBJ2-5; V gene: TRBV7-6; CDR3 DNA: TGTGCCAGCAGCCCCGGGGGGGGCGAGACCCAGTACTTC; CDR3 protein: CASSPGGGETQYF
clone size: NA; D gene: NA; J gene: TRBJ1-2; V gene: TRBV4-3; CDR3 DNA: TGCGCCAGCAGCCAAGATTCCGGGAGTCATGGCTACACCTTC; CDR3 protein: CASSQDSGSHGYTF
clone size: NA; D gene: NA; J gene: TRBJ2-7; V gene: TRBV27; CDR3 DNA: TGTGCCAGCAGTTTATATGGGCAGGGGTCCGGTTACGAGCAGTACTTC; CDR3 protein: CASSLYGQGSGYEQYF
clone size: NA; D gene: NA; J gene: TRBJ2-5; V gene: TRBV18; CDR3 DNA: TGTGCCAGCTCACCCGAAACAGGTCCGGGGGCCCAGTACTTC; CDR3 protein: CASSPETGPGAQYF
clone size: NA; D gene: NA; J gene: TRBJ1-2; V gene: TRBV21-1; CDR3 DNA: TGTGCCAGCAGCAAAGGACAGGGGTGCTATGGCTACACCTTC; CDR3 protein: CASSKGQGCYGYTF
clone size: NA; D gene: TRBD2; J gene: TRBJ2-4; V gene: TRBV4-2; CDR3 DNA: TGTGCCAGCAGCCAAGTGTCCGGCGAAGGACTAGTCGAGTACTTC; CDR3 protein: CASSQVSGEGLVEYF
clone size: NA; D gene: NA; J gene: TRBJ1-4; V gene: TRBV27; CDR3 DNA: TGTGCCAGCAGTTTGCAGGGTTCTAATGAAAAACTGTTTTTT; CDR3 protein: CASSLQGSNEKLFF
clone size: NA; D gene: TRBD1; J gene: TRBJ2-1; V gene: TRBV19; CDR3 DNA: TGTGCCAGTACCAGGACAGGGGGTATGTTGAATGAGCAGTTCTTC; CDR3 protein: CASTRTGGMLNEQFF
clone size: NA; D gene: TRBD1; J gene: TRBJ2-1; V gene: TRBV2; CDR3 DNA: TGTGCCAGCAAGACTTTGGACAGGAGCTCCTACAATGAGCAGTTCTTC; CDR3 protein: CASKTLDRSSYNEQFF
clone size: NA; D gene: TRBD1; J gene: TRBJ1-4; V gene: TRBV9; CDR3 DNA: TGTGCCAGCAGCGTAGGATTCGGCGGGGACAGGCGTGAAAAACTGTTTTTT; CDR3 protein: CASSVGFGGDRREKLFF
clone size: NA; D gene: NA; J gene: TRBJ2-7; V gene: TRBV27; CDR3 DNA: TGTGCCAGCAGTTCAAGGACAGTCTCCTACGAGCAGTACTTC; CDR3 protein: CASSSRTVSYEQYF